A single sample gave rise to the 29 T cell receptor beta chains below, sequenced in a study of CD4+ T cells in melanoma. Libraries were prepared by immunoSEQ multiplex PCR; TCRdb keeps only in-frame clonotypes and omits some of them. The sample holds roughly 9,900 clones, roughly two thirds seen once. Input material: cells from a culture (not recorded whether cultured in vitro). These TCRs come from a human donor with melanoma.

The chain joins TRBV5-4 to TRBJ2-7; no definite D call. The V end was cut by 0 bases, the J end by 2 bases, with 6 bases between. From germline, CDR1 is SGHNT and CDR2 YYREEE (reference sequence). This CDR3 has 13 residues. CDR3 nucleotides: TGTGCCAGCAGCTTGGGGGTCGCCTACGAGCAGTACTTC. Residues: CASSLGVAYEQYF. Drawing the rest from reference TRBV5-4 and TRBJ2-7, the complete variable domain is ETGVTQSPTHLIKTRGQQVTLRCSSQSGHNTVSWYQQALGQGPQFIFQYYREEENGRGNFPPRFSGLQFPNYSSELNVNALELDDSALYLCASSLGVAYEQYFGPGTRLTVT.

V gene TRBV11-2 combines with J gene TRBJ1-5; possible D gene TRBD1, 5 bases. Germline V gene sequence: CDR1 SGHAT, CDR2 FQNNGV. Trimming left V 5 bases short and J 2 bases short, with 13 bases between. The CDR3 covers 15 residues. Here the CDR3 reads CASSKDDRRNQPQHF. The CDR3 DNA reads TGTGCCAGCAGCAAAGACGACAGACGCAATCAGCCCCAGCATTTT. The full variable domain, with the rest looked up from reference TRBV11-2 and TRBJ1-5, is EAGVAQSPRYKIIEKRQSVAFWCNPISGHATLYWYQQILGQGPKLLIQFQNNGVVDDSQLPKDRFSAERLKGVDSTLKIQPAKLEDSAVYLCASSKDDRRNQPQHFGDGTRLSIL.

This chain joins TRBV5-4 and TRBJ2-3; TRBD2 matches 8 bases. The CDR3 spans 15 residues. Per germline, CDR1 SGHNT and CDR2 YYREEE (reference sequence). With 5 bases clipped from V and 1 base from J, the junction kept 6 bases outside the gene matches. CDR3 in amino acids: CASRSKTSGTDTQYF. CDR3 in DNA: TGTGCCAGCAGATCGAAGACTAGCGGCACAGATACGCAGTATTTT.

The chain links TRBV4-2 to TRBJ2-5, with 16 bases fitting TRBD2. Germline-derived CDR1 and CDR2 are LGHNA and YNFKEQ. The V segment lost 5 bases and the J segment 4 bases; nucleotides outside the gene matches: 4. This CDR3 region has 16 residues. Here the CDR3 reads CASSDGTSGGAETQYF. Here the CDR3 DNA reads TGTGCCAGCAGCGACGGGACTAGCGGGGGGGCAGAGACCCAGTACTTC.

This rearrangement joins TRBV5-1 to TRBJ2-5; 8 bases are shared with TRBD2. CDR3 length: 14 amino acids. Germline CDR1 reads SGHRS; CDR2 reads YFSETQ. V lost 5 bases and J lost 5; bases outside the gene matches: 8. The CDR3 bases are TGCGCCAGCAGTTCGGGACTAGTTTTGGAGACCCAGTACTTC. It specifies CASSSGLVLETQYF. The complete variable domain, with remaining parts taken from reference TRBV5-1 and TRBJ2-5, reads KAGVTQTPRYLIKTRGQQVTLSCSPISGHRSVSWYQQTPGQGLQFLFEYFSETQRNKGNFPGRFSGRQFSNSRSEMNVSTLELGDSALYLCASSSGLVLETQYFGPGTRLLVL.

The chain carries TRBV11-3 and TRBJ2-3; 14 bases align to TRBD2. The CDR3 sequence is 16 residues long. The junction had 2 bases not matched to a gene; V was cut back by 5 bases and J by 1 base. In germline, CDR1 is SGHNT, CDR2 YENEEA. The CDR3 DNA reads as TGTGCCAGCAGCCCGACTAGCGGGGGGGGCACAGATACGCAGTATTTT. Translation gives CASSPTSGGGTDTQYF.

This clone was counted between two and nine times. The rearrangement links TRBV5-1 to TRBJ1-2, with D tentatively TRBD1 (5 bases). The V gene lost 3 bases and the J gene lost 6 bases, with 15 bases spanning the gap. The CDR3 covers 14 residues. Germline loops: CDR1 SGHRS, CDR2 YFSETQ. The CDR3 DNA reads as TGCGCCAGCAGCTCCGATAGGGGCCCAGATGGCTACACCTTC. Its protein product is CASSSDRGPDGYTF.

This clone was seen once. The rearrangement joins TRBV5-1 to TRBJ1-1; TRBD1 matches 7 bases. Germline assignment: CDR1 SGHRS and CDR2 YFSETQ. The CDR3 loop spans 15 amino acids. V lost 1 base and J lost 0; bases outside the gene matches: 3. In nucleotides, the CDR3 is TGCGCCAGCAGCTTGCTGGGACAGATGAACACTGAAGCTTTCTTT. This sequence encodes CASSLLGQMNTEAFF.

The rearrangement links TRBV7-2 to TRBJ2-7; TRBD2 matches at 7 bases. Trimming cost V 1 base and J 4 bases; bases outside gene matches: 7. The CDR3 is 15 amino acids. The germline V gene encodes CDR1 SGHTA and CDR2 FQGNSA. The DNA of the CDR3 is TGTGCCAGCAGCTTAGGTACCCAGCGGGGTTACGAGCAGTACTTC. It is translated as CASSLGTQRGYEQYF. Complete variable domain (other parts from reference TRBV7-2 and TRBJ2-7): GAGVSQSPSNKVTEKGKDVELRCDPISGHTALYWYRQSLGQGLEFLIYFQGNSAPDKSGLPSDRFSAERTGGSVSTLTIQRTQQEDSAVYLCASSLGTQRGYEQYFGPGTRLTVT.

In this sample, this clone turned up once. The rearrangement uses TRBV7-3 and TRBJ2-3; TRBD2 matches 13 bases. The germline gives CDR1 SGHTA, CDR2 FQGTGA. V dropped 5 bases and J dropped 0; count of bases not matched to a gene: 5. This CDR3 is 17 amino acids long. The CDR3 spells CASSRTSGGKSTDTQYF. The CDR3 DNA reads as TGTGCCAGCAGCCGGACTAGCGGGGGAAAGAGCACAGATACGCAGTATTTT. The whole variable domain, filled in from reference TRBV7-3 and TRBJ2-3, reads GAGVSQTPSNKVTEKGKYVELRCDPISGHTALYWYRQSLGQGPEFLIYFQGTGAADDSGLPNDRFFAVRPEGSVSTLKIQRTERGDSAVYLCASSRTSGGKSTDTQYFGPGTRLTVL.

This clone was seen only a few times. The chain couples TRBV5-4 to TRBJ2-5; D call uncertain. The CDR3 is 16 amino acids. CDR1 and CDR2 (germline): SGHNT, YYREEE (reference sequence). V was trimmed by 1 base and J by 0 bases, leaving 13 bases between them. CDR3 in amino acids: CASSLNPRSDQETQYF. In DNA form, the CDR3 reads TGTGCCAGCAGCTTGAATCCCCGGTCCGACCAAGAGACCCAGTACTTC.

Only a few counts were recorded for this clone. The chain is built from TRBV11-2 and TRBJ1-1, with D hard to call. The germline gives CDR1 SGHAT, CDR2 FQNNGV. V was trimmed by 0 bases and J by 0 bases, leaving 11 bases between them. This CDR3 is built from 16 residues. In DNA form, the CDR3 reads TGTGCCAGCAGCTTAGAGTTTGGGAAAATGAACACTGAAGCTTTCTTT. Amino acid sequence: CASSLEFGKMNTEAFF.

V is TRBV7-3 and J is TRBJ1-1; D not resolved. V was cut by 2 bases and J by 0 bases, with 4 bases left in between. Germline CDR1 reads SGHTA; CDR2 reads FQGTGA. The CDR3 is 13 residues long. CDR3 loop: CASSLEMNTEAFF. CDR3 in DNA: TGTGCCAGCAGCTTAGAAATGAACACTGAAGCTTTCTTT.

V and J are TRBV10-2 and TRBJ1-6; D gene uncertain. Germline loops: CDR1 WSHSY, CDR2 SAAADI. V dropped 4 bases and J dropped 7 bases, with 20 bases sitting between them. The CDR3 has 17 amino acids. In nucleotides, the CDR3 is TGCGCCAGCAGTGCGAAGACCCTGGCGGAAAGGAATTCACCCCTCCACTTT. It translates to CASSAKTLAERNSPLHF.

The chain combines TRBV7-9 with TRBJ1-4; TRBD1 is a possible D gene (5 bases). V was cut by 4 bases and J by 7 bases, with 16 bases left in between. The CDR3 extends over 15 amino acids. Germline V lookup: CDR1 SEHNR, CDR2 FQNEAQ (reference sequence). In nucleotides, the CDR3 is TGTGCCAGCAGCTCCAGGGCGAGTAGTGCTGAAAAACTGTTTTTT. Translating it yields CASSSRASSAEKLFF.

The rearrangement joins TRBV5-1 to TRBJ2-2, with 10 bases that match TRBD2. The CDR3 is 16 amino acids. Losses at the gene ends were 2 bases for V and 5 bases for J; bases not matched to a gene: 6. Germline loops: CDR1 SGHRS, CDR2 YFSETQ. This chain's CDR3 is CASSLLAGRKTGELFF. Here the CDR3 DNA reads TGCGCCAGCAGCTTACTAGCGGGGAGGAAGACCGGGGAGCTGTTTTTT.

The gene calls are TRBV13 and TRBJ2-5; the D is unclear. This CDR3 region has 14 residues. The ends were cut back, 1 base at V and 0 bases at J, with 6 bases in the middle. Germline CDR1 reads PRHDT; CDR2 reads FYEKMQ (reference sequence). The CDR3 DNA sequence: TGTGCCAGCAGCTTAGCTAGGCACCAAGAGACCCAGTACTTC. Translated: CASSLARHQETQYF.

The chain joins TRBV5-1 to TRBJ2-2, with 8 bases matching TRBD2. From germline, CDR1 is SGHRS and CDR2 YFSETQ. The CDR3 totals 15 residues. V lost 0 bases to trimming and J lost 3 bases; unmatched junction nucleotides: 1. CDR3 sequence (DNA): TGCGCCAGCAGCTTGGTCGGGGGGGACACCGGGGAGCTGTTTTTT. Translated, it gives CASSLVGGDTGELFF.

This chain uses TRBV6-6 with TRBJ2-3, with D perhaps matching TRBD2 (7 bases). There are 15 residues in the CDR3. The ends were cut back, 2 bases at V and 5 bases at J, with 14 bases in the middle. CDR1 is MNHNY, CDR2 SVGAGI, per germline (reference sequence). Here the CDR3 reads CASSYRRGGGDTQYF. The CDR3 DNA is TGTGCCAGCAGTTACAGGAGGGGGGGCGGAGATACGCAGTATTTT.

The chain's CDR3 is CASSVGPRGGGPQTQYF. CDR3 in DNA: TGTGCCAGCAGCGTAGGGCCCAGGGGAGGGGGGCCCCAGACCCAGTACTTC. The J gene is TRBJ2-5, the V gene TRBV9; D possibly corresponds to TRBD2 (7 bases). The germline V gene has CDR1 SGDLS and CDR2 YYNGEE. The CDR3 totals 17 residues. V was trimmed by 0 bases and J by 6 bases, leaving 21 bases between them.

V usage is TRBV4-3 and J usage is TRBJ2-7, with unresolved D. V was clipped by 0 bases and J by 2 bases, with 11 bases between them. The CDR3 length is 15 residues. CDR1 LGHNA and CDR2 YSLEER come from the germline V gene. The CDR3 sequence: CASSQDPGGTYEQYF. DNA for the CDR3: TGCGCCAGCAGCCAAGATCCGGGCGGAACCTACGAGCAGTACTTC.

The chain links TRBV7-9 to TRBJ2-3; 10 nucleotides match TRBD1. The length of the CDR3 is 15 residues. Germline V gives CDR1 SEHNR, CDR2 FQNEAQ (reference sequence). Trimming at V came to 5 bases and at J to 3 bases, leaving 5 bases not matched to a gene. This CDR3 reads CASSQDRGRTDTQYF. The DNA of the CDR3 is TGTGCCAGCAGCCAAGACAGGGGGCGGACAGATACGCAGTATTTT.

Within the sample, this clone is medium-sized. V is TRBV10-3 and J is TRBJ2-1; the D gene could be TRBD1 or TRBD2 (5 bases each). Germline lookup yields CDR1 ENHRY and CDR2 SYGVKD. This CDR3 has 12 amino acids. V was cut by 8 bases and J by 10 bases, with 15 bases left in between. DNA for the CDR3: TGTGCCATCGGGGGAGCTCTCGCGGAGCAGTTCTTC. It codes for CAIGGALAEQFF.

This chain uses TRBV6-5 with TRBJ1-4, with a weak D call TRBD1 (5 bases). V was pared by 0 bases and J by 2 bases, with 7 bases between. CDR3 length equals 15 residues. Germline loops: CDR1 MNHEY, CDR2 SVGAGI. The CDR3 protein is CASSYSRGTNEKLFF. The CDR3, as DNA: TGTGCCAGCAGTTACTCCCGGGGCACTAATGAAAAACTGTTTTTT.

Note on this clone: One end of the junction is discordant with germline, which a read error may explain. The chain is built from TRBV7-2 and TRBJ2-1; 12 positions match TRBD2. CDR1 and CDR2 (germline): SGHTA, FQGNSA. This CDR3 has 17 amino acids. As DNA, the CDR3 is TGTGCCAACAGCTCAACCGGGACTAGCGGGCGAGACAATGAGCAGTTCTTC. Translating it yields CANSSTGTSGRDNEQFF.

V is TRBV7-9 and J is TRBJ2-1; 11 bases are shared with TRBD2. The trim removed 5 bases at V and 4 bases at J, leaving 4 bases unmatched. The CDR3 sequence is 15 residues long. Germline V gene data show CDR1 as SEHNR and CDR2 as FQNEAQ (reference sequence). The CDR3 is CASSQGTSGYNEQFF. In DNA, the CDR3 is TGTGCCAGCAGCCAAGGGACTAGCGGATACAATGAGCAGTTCTTC.

For the CDR3, the DNA is TGTGCCAGCAGCTTGGCCGGGACTAGCGGGGGTAAGCAGTTCTTC. Translation gives CASSLAGTSGGKQFF. The V and J genes are TRBV5-4 and TRBJ2-1; 14 bases align to TRBD2. Per the germline V gene, CDR1 is SGHNT and CDR2 is YYREEE (reference sequence). This CDR3 is built from 15 residues. The V and J ends lost 0 bases and 11 bases, in that order; junction bases with no gene match: 4.

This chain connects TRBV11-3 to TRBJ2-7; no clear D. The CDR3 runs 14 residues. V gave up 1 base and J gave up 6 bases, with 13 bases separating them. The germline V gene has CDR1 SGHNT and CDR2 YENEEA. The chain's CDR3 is CASSLASNLGEQYF. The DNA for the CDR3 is TGTGCCAGCAGCTTAGCGAGCAACCTTGGCGAGCAGTACTTC.

The CDR3 is CASSLRAGDHEQFF. The CDR3 DNA sequence: TGTGCCAGCAGCTTAAGGGCAGGGGACCATGAGCAGTTCTTC. The chain links TRBV11-2 to TRBJ2-1, with D possibly matching TRBD1 (6 bases). Trimming stripped 2 bases from V and 8 bases from J, with 13 bases between. This CDR3 comprises 14 residues. Germline loops: CDR1 SGHAT, CDR2 FQNNGV.